This T cell receptor beta chain was captured by sequencing in a study of T-cell memory formation after mild COVID-19. General study findings and limits: There was a balanced CD4/CD8 profile in clones contracting day 15 to 85, and later expanders leaned CD4+. Mainly in CM and EM were contracting CD4+ clones; CD8+ were in EMRA. Memory from before infection featured some responding clones, which suggests cross-reactive memory joined.

This clonotype was seen just once. What it binds is unknown. The CDR3 sequence is 17 residues long. Trimming pared 0 bases from V and 1 base from J, leaving 16 bases between. Germline-derived CDR1 and CDR2 are LGHDT and YNNKEL (reference sequence). Constant-segment primers were used for 5'RACE, and the resulting TCR alpha and TCR beta cDNA libraries carried sample barcodes and UMIs. Via MiXCR, TCRdb re-called the 5' RACE reads, giving one row per CDR3 protein. The table shows about 560,000 distinct CDR3 sequences, with about 18% occurring only once. This chain links TRBV3-1 with TRBJ2-7; possible D gene TRBD1, 5 bases. The receptor was derived from an adult woman who had mild COVID-19 (a few samples of this study predate the infection). Cell type and time point are not known. Input material: PBMCs or a T cell subset sorted from them (not recorded which). CDR3 in DNA: TGTGCCAGCAGCCAAGATGAATTGGGCAGGGCGTCCTACGAGCAGTACTTC. It is translated as CASSQDELGRASYEQYF.